This T cell receptor beta chain was sequenced for a study of cytomegalovirus exposure and HLA in healthy donors. Study conclusions and caveats: Most sequenced TCRs were rare (though some public TCRs occurred in many donors). In a later analysis, the majority of CMV-associated beta chains seemingly showed HLA restriction.

Germline values: CDR1 SGHVS, CDR2 FQNEAQ. CDR3 length: 14 residues. Trimming stripped 1 base from V and 6 bases from J, with 12 bases between. The primer mix had 60 Vbeta and 13 Jbeta primers. Clones were read by immunoSEQ multiplex PCR, and TCRdb kept only the in-frame ones, dropping some. The sample has roughly 120,000 clones; over 75% are singletons. To note about this clone: Antigen specificity is unknown.

Specimen: PBMCs. This TCR came from a young woman in good health and CMV-seronegative. V is TRBV7-8 and J is TRBJ1-2; D is perhaps TRBD1 (5 bases). The DNA of the CDR3 is TGTGCCAGCAGCTTAGTTCAGGGATCCCATGGCTACACCTTC. Protein product: CASSLVQGSHGYTF.